This T cell receptor beta chain was profiled in a study of human T cells and chemical hapten exposure. Study context: The use of 2% DPC on 2 cm by 2 cm of upper inner arm skin constituted sensitization. Patch tests put 0.01% DPC on the upper back, and the results were checked at 6 days. Study conclusions and caveats: Expanded TCRs made up significantly more big CDR3 similarity clusters than controls did.

The time point was: patch test 2, 6 weeks after DPC sensitization. The treatment was: therapeutic diphenylcyclopropenone sensitization with weekly scalp DPC. Many counts were recorded for this clonotype. What it binds is unknown. TCRdb independently ran MiXCR on the RACE reads; one entry per CDR3 protein. This table holds tens of thousands of distinct CDR3 sequences, around 9.5% found once. The TCR was taken from a woman aged 45-59 years with alopecia areata. Some clones in this sample may be carry-over from other donors' samples. The sequencing used whole blood, collected in connection with sensitization to the hapten diphenylcyclopropenone (DPC).

The CDR3 DNA reads as TGCAGTCTAGGGGGTCGGGCGAACACTGAAGCTTTCTTT. This codes for CSLGGRANTEAFF. The gene calls are TRBV20-1 and TRBJ1-1, with a tentative D call TRBD1 (6 bases). Germline-derived CDR1 and CDR2 are DFQATT and SNEGSKA (reference sequence). Trimming removed 8 bases from V and 1 base from J, with 14 bases in between. This CDR3 has 13 residues.